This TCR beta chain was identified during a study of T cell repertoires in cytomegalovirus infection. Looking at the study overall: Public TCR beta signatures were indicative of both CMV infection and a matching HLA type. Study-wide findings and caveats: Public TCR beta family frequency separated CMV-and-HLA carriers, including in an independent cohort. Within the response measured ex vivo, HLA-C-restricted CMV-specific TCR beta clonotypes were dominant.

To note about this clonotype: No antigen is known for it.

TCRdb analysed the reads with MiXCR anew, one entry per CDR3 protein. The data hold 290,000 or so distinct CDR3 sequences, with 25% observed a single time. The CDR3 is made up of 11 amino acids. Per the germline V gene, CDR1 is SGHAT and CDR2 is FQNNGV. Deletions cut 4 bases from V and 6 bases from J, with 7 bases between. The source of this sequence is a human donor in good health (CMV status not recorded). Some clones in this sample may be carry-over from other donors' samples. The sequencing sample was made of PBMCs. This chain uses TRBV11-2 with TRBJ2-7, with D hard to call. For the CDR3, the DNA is TGTGCCAGCAGCTCAGTCGGCGAGCAGTACTTC. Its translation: CASSSVGEQYF.